This entry describes one TCR beta chain. The antigen is not known. Trimming pared 4 bases from V and 6 bases from J, leaving 10 bases between. The CDR3 runs 13 residues. CDR1 SGHKS and CDR2 YYEKEE come from the germline V gene (reference sequence). These data belong to a study of shared clonotypes between healthy human individuals. Study observations and caveats: The small donor group covered limited genetic and exposure diversity.

Sequencing was performed with immunoSEQ multiplex PCR; in TCRdb, only in-frame clones are kept and a portion is missing. The sample contains approximately 2,000,000 clones, roughly 90% of which appear only once. This chain uses TRBV5-5 with TRBJ2-2, with D perhaps TRBD1 (5 bases). This TCR was recovered from a man aged 18 to 29 in good health. Some clones in this sample may be carry-over from other donors' samples. The specimen sequenced was naive CD4+ T cells from PBMCs. Subset noted: CD45RA+ positively selected. This CDR3 reads CASSPTVAGELFF. DNA of the CDR3: TGTGCCAGCAGCCCGACAGTAGCCGGGGAGCTGTTTTTT.